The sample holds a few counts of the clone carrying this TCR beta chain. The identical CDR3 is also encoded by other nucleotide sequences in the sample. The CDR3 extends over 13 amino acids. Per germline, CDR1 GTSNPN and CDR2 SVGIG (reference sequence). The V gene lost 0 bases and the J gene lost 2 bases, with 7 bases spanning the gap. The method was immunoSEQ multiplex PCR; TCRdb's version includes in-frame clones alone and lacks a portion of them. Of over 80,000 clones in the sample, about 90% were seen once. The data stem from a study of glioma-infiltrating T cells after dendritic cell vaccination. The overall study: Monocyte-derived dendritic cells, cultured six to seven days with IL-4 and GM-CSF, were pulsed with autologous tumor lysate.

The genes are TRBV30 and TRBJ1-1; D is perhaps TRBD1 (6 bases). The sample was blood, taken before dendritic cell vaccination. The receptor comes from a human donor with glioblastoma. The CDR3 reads CAWSVQGNTEAFF. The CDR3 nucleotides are TGTGCCTGGAGTGTACAGGGCAACACTGAAGCTTTCTTT.